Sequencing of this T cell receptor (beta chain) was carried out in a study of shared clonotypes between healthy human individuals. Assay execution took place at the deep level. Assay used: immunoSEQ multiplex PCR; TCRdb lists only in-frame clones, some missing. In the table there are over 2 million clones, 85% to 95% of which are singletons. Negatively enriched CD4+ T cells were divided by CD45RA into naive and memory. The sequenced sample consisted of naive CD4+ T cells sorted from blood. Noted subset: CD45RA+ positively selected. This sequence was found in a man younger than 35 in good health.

In nucleotides, the CDR3 is TGTGCCAGCAGCTCCAGGGTCAGAGGGGAGACCCAGTACTTC. This codes for CASSSRVRGETQYF. The chain joins TRBV5-6 to TRBJ2-5, with D possibly being TRBD1 or TRBD2 (5 bases each). V was trimmed by 3 bases and J by 5 bases, leaving 14 bases between them. The CDR3 runs 14 residues. The germline V gene encodes CDR1 SGHDT and CDR2 YYEEEE.